One and the same sample provided the 19 T cell receptor beta chains below, sequenced in a study of cytomegalovirus exposure and HLA in healthy donors. A multiplex PCR was run with 60 Vbeta primers and 13 Jbeta primers. TCRdb's table, derived via immunoSEQ multiplex PCR, lists solely in-frame clones and lacks some. Of tens of thousands of clones in the sample, 79% were seen once. Sequenced input: PBMCs. The receptors come from a man younger than 40 in good health and CMV-seronegative.

The chain couples TRBV5-1 to TRBJ2-7; D is perhaps TRBD1 (5 bases). V dropped 0 bases and J dropped 6 bases, with 13 bases sitting between them. Germline loops: CDR1 SGHRS, CDR2 YFSETQ. The CDR3 is 14 amino acids. In DNA form, the CDR3 reads TGCGCCAGCAGCTTGGAGATGGGGCGCGGCGAGCAGTACTTC. Translation gives CASSLEMGRGEQYF.

V usage is TRBV6-5 and J usage is TRBJ2-5; 11 bases match TRBD2. Trimming took 6 bases from V and 7 from J; bases not matched to a gene: 10. Germline V gene lookup returns CDR1 MNHEY and CDR2 SVGAGI. CDR3 length: 15 residues. DNA of the CDR3: TGTGCCAGCAGGCGCCTAACTAGCGGGGGAGGGACCCAGTACTTC. This codes for CASRRLTSGGGTQYF.

The chain couples TRBV6-6 to TRBJ2-7, with 7 bases lining up with TRBD1. The CDR3 is made up of 16 amino acids. Germline values: CDR1 MNHNY, CDR2 SVGAGI (reference sequence). With V trimmed by 0 bases and J by 6 bases, 11 bases remained unmatched. CDR3 loop: CASSYSPSTGSGEQYF. In nucleotides, the CDR3 is TGTGCCAGCAGTTACTCCCCCTCGACAGGGTCCGGCGAGCAGTACTTC.

V usage is TRBV7-9 and J usage is TRBJ2-1; TRBD2 is a possible D gene (5 bases). This CDR3 spans 15 amino acids. CDR1 is SEHNR, CDR2 FQNEAQ, per germline (reference sequence). V lost 0 bases and J 2 bases, leaving 8 bases between the germline ends. The CDR3 coding sequence is TGTGCCAGCAGCTTAGCAGCGGCCCCCTACAATGAGCAGTTCTTC. The encoded protein is CASSLAAAPYNEQFF.

The chain employs TRBV30 and TRBJ2-7; D remains unclear. The V end was cut by 4 bases, the J end by 5 bases, with 9 bases between. CDR3 length: 11 amino acids. Germline V CDR1 and CDR2: GTSNPN, SVGIG (reference sequence). The CDR3 sequence: CAWNEFHEQYF. DNA for the CDR3: TGTGCCTGGAATGAGTTCCACGAGCAGTACTTC.

The chain recombines TRBV6-5 with TRBJ2-7; a weak D match, TRBD1 (6 bases). Trimming shortened V by 4 bases and J by 0 bases, and 13 bases separated the two germline ends. This CDR3 spans 15 amino acids. Germline V gives CDR1 MNHEY, CDR2 SVGAGI. The CDR3 reads CASSFRQARSYEQYF. The DNA of the CDR3 is TGTGCCAGCAGTTTCCGACAGGCCCGCTCCTACGAGCAGTACTTC.

The CDR3 spells CAWSDRGPAYGYTF. The DNA for the CDR3 is TGTGCCTGGAGTGACAGGGGGCCCGCCTATGGCTACACCTTC. The chain combines TRBV30 with TRBJ1-2; 9 bases match TRBD1. The CDR3 runs 14 residues. Germline lookup yields CDR1 GTSNPN and CDR2 SVGIG (reference sequence). V dropped 1 base and J dropped 4; count of bases not matched to a gene: 4.

This clone was detected only once. This chain uses TRBV28 with TRBJ1-3, with D perhaps matching TRBD1 (6 bases). Germline values: CDR1 MDHEN, CDR2 SYDVKM. V lost 8 bases and J lost 4, with 12 bases in between. This CDR3 region has 13 residues. In nucleotides, the CDR3 is TGTGCCAGCGCTACAGGGACGGGAAACACCATATATTTT. It is translated as CASATGTGNTIYF.

In this sample, this clone turned up once. V gene TRBV6-5 combines with J gene TRBJ1-5, with D possibly being TRBD1 (6 bases). The germline V and J ends were trimmed by 5 bases and 11 bases, with 22 bases remaining between them. This CDR3 has 15 residues. Germline V gene lookup returns CDR1 MNHEY and CDR2 SVGAGI. The chain's CDR3 is CASSGVQGGEGAQHF. The DNA of the CDR3 is TGTGCCAGCAGTGGGGTACAGGGTGGCGAAGGGGCCCAGCATTTT.

V is TRBV7-8 and J is TRBJ2-2, with 9 bases identical to TRBD2. Looked up from germline, CDR1 is SGHVS and CDR2 is FQNEAQ. With V trimmed by 2 bases and J by 6 bases, 4 bases remained unmatched. The CDR3 is made up of 15 amino acids. CDR3 bases: TGTGCCAGCAGCTTAAGAGCGGGAGGTCCCGGGGAGCTGTTTTTT. Amino acids: CASSLRAGGPGELFF.

V is TRBV15 and J is TRBJ1-5; perhaps TRBD1 as D (5 bases). Germline V gives CDR1 LNHNV, CDR2 YYDKDF (reference sequence). The ends were cut back, 1 base at V and 0 bases at J, with 10 bases in the middle. The CDR3 contains 16 residues. The CDR3 protein is CATSRGQRGSNQPQHF. The CDR3 nucleotides are TGTGCCACCAGCAGAGGACAGAGAGGTAGCAATCAGCCCCAGCATTTT.

The V gene is TRBV7-8, the J gene TRBJ2-2; 8 positions agree with TRBD1. CDR1 is SGHVS and CDR2 is FQNEAQ in the germline V gene. This CDR3 has 14 residues. The ends lost 6 bases at V and 4 bases at J; junction bases unmatched: 4. The chain's CDR3 is CASRRTGSTGELFF. CDR3 nucleotides: TGTGCCAGCAGAAGGACAGGGAGCACCGGGGAGCTGTTTTTT.

The V gene is TRBV10-3, the J gene TRBJ1-2, with TRBD1 as a possible D gene (5 bases). CDR1 and CDR2 from the germline V gene are ENHRY and SYGVKD. V lost 10 bases to trimming and J lost 2 bases, with 11 bases between them. The CDR3 spans 12 residues. Here the CDR3 reads CATTDTNYGYTF. The DNA for the CDR3 is TGTGCCACGACGGACACCAACTATGGCTACACCTTC.

This clone was observed once. The chain has TRBV6-6 and TRBJ2-7, with D perhaps TRBD2 (6 bases). The ends were cut back, 6 bases at V and 0 bases at J, with 18 bases in the middle. This CDR3 comprises 16 residues. Germline assignment: CDR1 MNHNY and CDR2 SVGAGI (reference sequence). The CDR3, as DNA: TGTGCCAGCAGCCCTCCCGGGACTCAAAGCTCCTACGAGCAGTACTTC. This sequence encodes CASSPPGTQSSYEQYF.

V and J are TRBV19 and TRBJ1-2; 7 bases match TRBD1. Germline V gene sequence: CDR1 LNHDA, CDR2 SQIVND (reference sequence). The CDR3 is 13 amino acids. V was pared by 9 bases and J by 5 bases, with 9 bases of the junction left unmatched. The CDR3 sequence is CASKDRTEYGYTF. As DNA, the CDR3 is TGTGCCAGCAAGGACAGGACAGAGTATGGCTACACCTTC.

The chain couples TRBV4-2 to TRBJ1-4, with 9 bases lining up with TRBD1. CDR3 length equals 17 residues. The germline V gene has CDR1 LGHNA and CDR2 YNFKEQ. V was clipped by 8 bases and J by 1 base; unmatched bases: 11. In DNA, the CDR3 is TGTGCCAGCTCGTCCGGGACAGGGTCATTAACTAATGAAAAACTGTTTTTT. It codes for CASSSGTGSLTNEKLFF.

J is TRBJ1-2 and V is TRBV28; D gene ambiguous. Looked up from germline, CDR1 is MDHEN and CDR2 is SYDVKM. CDR3 length equals 14 residues. V lost 1 base, J lost 3 bases, and 9 bases lay in between. The CDR3 here is CASSLSVRDYGYTF. For the CDR3, the DNA is TGTGCCAGCAGTTTATCCGTGCGGGACTATGGCTACACCTTC.

V usage is TRBV6-5 and J usage is TRBJ2-2; tentatively, D is TRBD2 (5 bases). Germline CDR1 is MNHEY and CDR2 is SVGAGI. The CDR3 totals 14 residues. V lost 8 bases, J lost 4 bases, and 14 bases lay in between. CDR3 DNA: TGTGCCAGCTCATTCTTTCGGGGCACCGGGGAGCTGTTTTTT. Translation: CASSFFRGTGELFF.

The chain recombines TRBV30 with TRBJ2-5, with 10 bases lining up with TRBD1. CDR3 length equals 13 residues. V shed 5 bases, J shed 5 bases, and the junction held 5 bases outside the gene matches. The germline gives CDR1 GTSNPN, CDR2 SVGIG (reference sequence). As DNA, the CDR3 is TGTGCCTGGGGGGGACAGGGGTCGGAGACCCAGTACTTC. It is translated as CAWGGQGSETQYF.